This TCR beta chain was identified in a study of cytomegalovirus exposure and HLA in healthy donors. The table came from immunoSEQ multiplex PCR; TCRdb's copy has only in-frame clones and leaves some out. The profile shows around 150,000 clones, roughly 90% of them singletons. This TCR came from a woman younger than 45 in good health and CMV-seronegative. The sequencing sample was made of PBMCs.

The CDR3 protein is CASSLLDLTEAFF. The CDR3 bases are TGTGCCAGCAGCTTGCTGGATCTGACTGAAGCTTTCTTT. The chain is built from TRBV7-8 and TRBJ1-1; D remains ambiguous. This CDR3 is 13 amino acids long. Trimming took 3 bases from V and 5 from J, leaving 10 bases between them. Germline-derived CDR1 and CDR2 are SGHVS and FQNEAQ.